This passage covers 19 T cell receptor beta chains from one sample sequenced in a study of blood T cell repertoires in COVID-19. Some clones are missing from TCRdb's copy, which holds only in-frame ones; the method was immunoSEQ multiplex PCR. The sample carries hundreds of thousands of clones, about 87% recorded once. Sequenced sample: peripheral blood. The receptors stem from a man aged 55 to 70 with acute or convalescent COVID-19.

The V call is TRBV9, the J call TRBJ2-7, with D maybe TRBD1 (6 bases). The CDR3 loop spans 12 amino acids. The V gene lost 3 bases and the J gene lost 5 bases, with 9 bases spanning the gap. Germline V gene sequence: CDR1 SGDLS, CDR2 YYNGEE. The DNA for the CDR3 is TGTGCCAGCAGCGCCACAGGGCACGAGCAGTACTTC. Protein: CASSATGHEQYF.

This chain joins TRBV6-5 and TRBJ2-5; no firm D call. V lost 6 bases and J 5 bases, leaving 13 bases between the germline ends. The CDR3 loop spans 13 amino acids. Germline V gene sequence: CDR1 MNHEY, CDR2 SVGAGI. The CDR3 region is CASRRSLQETQYF. As DNA, the CDR3 is TGTGCCAGCAGACGCTCCCTTCAGGAGACCCAGTACTTC.

This clone came up once. The chain carries TRBV5-1 and TRBJ2-1, with D possibly being TRBD2 (5 bases). The CDR3 spans 15 residues. Trimming left V 4 bases short and J 5 bases short, with 16 bases between. Looked up from germline, CDR1 is SGHRS and CDR2 is YFSETQ. CDR3 protein: CASSLRLGLNNEQFF. Here the CDR3 DNA reads TGCGCCAGCAGCCTCAGACTTGGACTTAACAATGAGCAGTTCTTC.

The chain is built from TRBV6-5 and TRBJ1-2; D uncertain. The CDR3 has 14 amino acids. V was shortened by 0 bases and J by 7 bases, with 12 bases between the two germline ends. The germline CDR1 and CDR2 sequences are MNHEY and SVGAGI. CDR3 coding DNA: TGTGCCAGCAGTTACTCGAGGGAGGGCTTTGGCTACACCTTC. Protein sequence: CASSYSREGFGYTF.

This chain joins TRBV11-1 and TRBJ2-2, with 13 bases that match TRBD2. Trimming at V came to 5 bases and at J to 7 bases, leaving 7 bases not matched to a gene. The CDR3 consists of 16 residues. The germline CDR1 and CDR2 sequences are SGHAT and FQDESV (reference sequence). The CDR3 coding sequence is TGTGCCAGCAGCGAACTAGCGGGGGGGCCGGACGGGGAGCTGTTTTTT. Its protein is CASSELAGGPDGELFF.

This clone was observed a handful of times. The sample has other DNA sequences that encode this CDR3 too. This rearrangement joins TRBV4-1 to TRBJ2-7, with 7 bases fitting TRBD1. V dropped 1 base and J dropped 2; count of bases not matched to a gene: 5. CDR3 length: 15 amino acids. Germline V gives CDR1 MGHRA, CDR2 YSYEKL. The CDR3 coding sequence is TGCGCCAGCAGCCAAGGGACAGGAGGAACCTACGAGCAGTACTTC. As protein: CASSQGTGGTYEQYF.

The sample holds one count of this clone. The chain carries TRBV4-3 and TRBJ2-7; D is possibly TRBD1 (5 bases). The CDR3 has 14 amino acids. Trimming cost V 4 bases and J 0 bases, with 10 bases left between them. Germline CDR1 and CDR2: LGHNA and YSLEER. The CDR3 DNA follows: TGCGCCAGCAGCCGGGGCGGCACCTCCTACGAGCAGTACTTC. It specifies CASSRGGTSYEQYF.

The chain carries TRBV18 and TRBJ2-1, with TRBD2 matching over 7 bases. CDR3 size: 13 residues. Germline V gives CDR1 KGHSH, CDR2 LQKENI. The V gene end was trimmed by 3 bases and the J gene end by 8 bases; junction bases not matched to a gene: 4. The CDR3 loop reads CASSPSGAHEQFF. The CDR3 bases are TGTGCCAGCTCACCCAGCGGGGCCCATGAGCAGTTCTTC.

The V call is TRBV11-3, the J call TRBJ1-1; D is unclear. CDR3 length equals 13 residues. Germline CDR1 reads SGHNT; CDR2 reads YENEEA. V was clipped by 5 bases and J by 1 base, with 8 bases between them. The CDR3 loop reads CASSIQRNTEAFF. CDR3 in DNA: TGTGCCAGCAGCATACAGAGGAACACTGAAGCTTTCTTT.

This clone is a singleton in its sample. V gene TRBV7-3 combines with J gene TRBJ2-2, with TRBD1 identical over 12 bases. This CDR3 is 20 amino acids long. With V trimmed by 1 base and J by 4 bases, 13 bases remained unmatched. Per the germline V gene, CDR1 is SGHTA and CDR2 is FQGTGA. CDR3 sequence: CASSLILTRDRGHFTGELFF. The CDR3 coding sequence is TGTGCCAGCAGCTTAATATTGACTCGGGACAGGGGGCATTTCACCGGGGAGCTGTTTTTT.

This sequence joins TRBV18 and TRBJ2-5; D may be TRBD1 (5 bases). The V gene's germline CDR1 is KGHSH and CDR2 LQKENI. Trimming pared 2 bases from V and 4 bases from J, leaving 14 bases between. The CDR3 is 15 residues long. The CDR3 DNA reads as TGTGCCAGCTCACCAAACGTCGGGCAGGGAGAGACCCAGTACTTC. Its translation is CASSPNVGQGETQYF. The complete variable domain, with remaining parts taken from reference TRBV18 and TRBJ2-5, reads NAGVMQNPRHLVRRRGQEARLRCSPMKGHSHVYWYRQLPEEGLKFMVYLQKENIIDESGMPKERFSAEFPKEGPSILRIQQVVRGDSAAYFCASSPNVGQGETQYFGPGTRLLVL.

The chain is built from TRBV19 and TRBJ1-2, with D maybe TRBD1 (5 bases). Germline values: CDR1 LNHDA, CDR2 SQIVND (reference sequence). The CDR3 consists of 13 residues. V gave up 6 bases and J gave up 4 bases, with 12 bases separating them. Here the CDR3 DNA reads TGTGCCAGTAGATCGGGGGGGATCTATGGCTACACCTTC. This gives the protein CASRSGGIYGYTF.

The chain joins TRBV7-2 to TRBJ1-1, with a possible D match to TRBD1 (6 bases). Germline lookup yields CDR1 SGHTA and CDR2 FQGNSA. V lost 6 bases and J 8 bases, leaving 19 bases between the germline ends. The CDR3 runs 14 residues. The CDR3: CASSRPGRGAEAFF. The CDR3 coding sequence is TGTGCCAGCAGTCGACCAGGGCGGGGGGCGGAAGCTTTCTTT.

The gene calls are TRBV9 and TRBJ2-7; 7 bases match TRBD1. The length of the CDR3 is 12 residues. Germline CDR1 SGDLS, CDR2 YYNGEE. Germline trimming cut 4 bases from V and 6 bases from J; bases unmatched to any gene: 4. The CDR3 DNA sequence: TGTGCCAGCAGCCGAACAGGGGTCGAGCAGTACTTC. As protein: CASSRTGVEQYF. Looking up the rest from reference TRBV9 and TRBJ2-7 gives the full variable domain: DSGVTQTPKHLITATGQRVTLRCSPRSGDLSVYWYQQSLDQGLQFLIQYYNGEERAKGNILERFSAQQFPDLHSELNLSSLELGDSALYFCASSRTGVEQYFGPGTRLTVT.

The rearrangement uses TRBV6-5 and TRBJ1-2, with 11 positions matching TRBD1. Per germline, CDR1 MNHEY and CDR2 SVGAGI. This CDR3 comprises 15 residues. Germline trimming cut 5 bases from V and 5 bases from J; bases unmatched to any gene: 7. In nucleotides, the CDR3 is TGTGCCAGCAGTAGGGGGACAGGGGGTGGGTATGGCTACACCTTC. It codes for CASSRGTGGGYGYTF.

The genes are TRBV28 and TRBJ1-5, with 8 bases fitting TRBD1. The CDR3 extends over 16 amino acids. Trimming removed 3 bases from V and 0 bases from J; junction bases left unmatched: 4. Germline values: CDR1 MDHEN, CDR2 SYDVKM. CDR3 in amino acids: CASSFSDRGSNQPQHF. The CDR3 bases are TGTGCCAGCAGTTTCTCTGACAGGGGTAGCAATCAGCCCCAGCATTTT.

The chain has TRBV5-1 and TRBJ2-5; 8 bases line up with TRBD1. The CDR3 has 15 amino acids. The V and J ends lost 0 bases and 4 bases, in that order; junction bases with no gene match: 5. Germline-derived CDR1 and CDR2 are SGHRS and YFSETQ. The CDR3 DNA is TGCGCCAGCAGCTTGGAGGGGACAGGACCAGAGACCCAGTACTTC. This sequence encodes CASSLEGTGPETQYF.

The chain combines TRBV6-5 with TRBJ2-3, with 12 bases fitting TRBD2. V was clipped by 1 base and J by 4 bases; unmatched bases: 3. Germline V gene sequence: CDR1 MNHEY, CDR2 SVGAGI. The CDR3 runs to 16 residues. Here the CDR3 DNA reads TGTGCCAGCAGTTACTTTGGGACTAGCGGGTCAGATACGCAGTATTTT. Translation gives CASSYFGTSGSDTQYF.

The J gene is TRBJ1-2, the V gene TRBV2; D is ambiguous. This CDR3 contains 13 residues. Trimming stripped 5 bases from V and 4 bases from J, with 11 bases between. Germline lookup yields CDR1 SNHLY and CDR2 FYNNEI. CDR3: CASSPGRRYGYTF. In DNA, the CDR3 is TGTGCCAGCAGTCCCGGGAGGCGCTATGGCTACACCTTC.